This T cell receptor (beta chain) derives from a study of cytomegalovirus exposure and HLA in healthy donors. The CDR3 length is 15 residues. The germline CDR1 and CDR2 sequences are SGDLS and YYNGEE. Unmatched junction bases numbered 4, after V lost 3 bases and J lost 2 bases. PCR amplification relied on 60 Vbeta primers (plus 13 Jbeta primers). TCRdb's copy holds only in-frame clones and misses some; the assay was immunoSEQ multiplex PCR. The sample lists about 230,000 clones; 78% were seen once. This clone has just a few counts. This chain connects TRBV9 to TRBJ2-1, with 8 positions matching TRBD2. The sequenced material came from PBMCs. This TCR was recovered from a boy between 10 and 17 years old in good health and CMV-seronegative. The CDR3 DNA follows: TGTGCCAGCAGCGCTTCGGGAGGGGCCTACAATGAGCAGTTCTTC. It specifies CASSASGGAYNEQFF.